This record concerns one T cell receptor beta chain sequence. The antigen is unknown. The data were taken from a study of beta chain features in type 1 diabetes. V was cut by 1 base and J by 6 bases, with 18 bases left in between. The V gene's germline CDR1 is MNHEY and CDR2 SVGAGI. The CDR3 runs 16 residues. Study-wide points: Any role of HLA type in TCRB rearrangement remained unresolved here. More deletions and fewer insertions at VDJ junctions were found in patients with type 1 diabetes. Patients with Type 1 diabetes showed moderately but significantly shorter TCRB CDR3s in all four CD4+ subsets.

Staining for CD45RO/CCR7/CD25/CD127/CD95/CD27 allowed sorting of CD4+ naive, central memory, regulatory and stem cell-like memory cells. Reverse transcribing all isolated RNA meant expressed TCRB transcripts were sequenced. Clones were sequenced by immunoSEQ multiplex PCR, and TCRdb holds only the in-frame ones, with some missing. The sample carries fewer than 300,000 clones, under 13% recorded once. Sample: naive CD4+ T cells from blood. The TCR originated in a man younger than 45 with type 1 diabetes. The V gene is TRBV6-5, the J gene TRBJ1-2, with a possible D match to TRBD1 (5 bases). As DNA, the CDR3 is TGTGCCAGCAGTTACTTGCCCGACAGCGCCCTGGATGGCTACACCTTC. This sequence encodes CASSYLPDSALDGYTF.